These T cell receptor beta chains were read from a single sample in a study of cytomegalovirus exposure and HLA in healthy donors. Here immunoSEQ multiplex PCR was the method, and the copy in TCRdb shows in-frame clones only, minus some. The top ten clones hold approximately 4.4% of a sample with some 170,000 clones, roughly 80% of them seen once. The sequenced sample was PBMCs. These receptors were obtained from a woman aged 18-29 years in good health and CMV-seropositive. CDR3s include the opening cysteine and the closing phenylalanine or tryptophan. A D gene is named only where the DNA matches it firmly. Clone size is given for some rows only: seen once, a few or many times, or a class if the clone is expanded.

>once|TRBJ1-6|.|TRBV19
TGTGCCAGTAGTATCGACAGGAATAATTCACCCCTCCACTTT
CASSIDRNNSPLHF
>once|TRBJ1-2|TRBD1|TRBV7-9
TGTGCCAGCAGTACGACCCCCCGGGACAGGGGGCGTTTTATCTATGGCTACACCTTC
CASSTTPRDRGRFIYGYTF
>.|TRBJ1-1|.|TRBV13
TGTGCCAGCAGCCCCTCTCCTCGGGTTGAAGCTTTCTTT
CASSPSPRVEAFF
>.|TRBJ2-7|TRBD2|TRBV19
TGTGCCAGTAGTGGCCGGACTAGCGGGGCCTCCTACGAGCAGTACTTC
CASSGRTSGASYEQYF
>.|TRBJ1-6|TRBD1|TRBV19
TGTGCCAGTAGCCCCACCGGGACAGCCGTGGGTCTCCTCCACTTT
CASSPTGTAVGLLHF
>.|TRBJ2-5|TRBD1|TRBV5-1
TGCGCCAGCAGCCCAGCGACAGGGGGAGAGACCCAGTACTTC
CASSPATGGETQYF
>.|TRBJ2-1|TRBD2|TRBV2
TGTGCCAGCAGCTTTAGCGGGGGGGGTTACAATGAGCAGTTCTTC
CASSFSGGGYNEQFF
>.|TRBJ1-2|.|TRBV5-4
TGTGCCAGCAGCTTGGTTCCCGGGGACATCTATGGCTACACCTTC
CASSLVPGDIYGYTF
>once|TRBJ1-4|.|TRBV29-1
TGCAGCGTTGTGGGGCTTGACTCAACTAATGAAAAACTGTTTTTT
CSVVGLDSTNEKLFF
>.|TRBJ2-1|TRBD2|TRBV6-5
TGTGCCAGCAGTACATCGGCGGGGGGGATCAATGAGCAGTTCTTC
CASSTSAGGINEQFF
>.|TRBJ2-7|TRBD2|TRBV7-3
TGTGCCAGCAGCCCCAGAAGGGAGGGCGAGCAGTACTTC
CASSPRREGEQYF
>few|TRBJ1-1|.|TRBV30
TGTGCCTGGAGGGACAGAGTCACTGAAGCTTTCTTT
CAWRDRVTEAFF
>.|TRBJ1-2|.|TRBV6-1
TGTGCCAGCAGGGGGGCCTATGGCTACACCTTC
CASRGAYGYTF
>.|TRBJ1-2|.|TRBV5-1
TGCGCCAGCGCCCCGGCGGGGATTGACTATGGCTACACCTTC
CASAPAGIDYGYTF
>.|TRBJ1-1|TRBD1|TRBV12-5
TGTGCTAGTGGTTTCCAAACACCACAGGGGAAGAACACTGAAGCTTTCTTT
CASGFQTPQGKNTEAFF
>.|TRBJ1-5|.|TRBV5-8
TGTGCCAGCAGCCTAACGTGGTATCAGCCCCAGCATTTT
CASSLTWYQPQHF
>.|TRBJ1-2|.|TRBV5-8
TGTGCCAGCAGCTTAGGCGGACAGTTTAACTATGGCTACACCTTC
CASSLGGQFNYGYTF
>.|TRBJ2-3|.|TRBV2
TGTGCCAGCAGTGAGAGGCGGCGGTTCGGAGATACGCAGTATTTT
CASSERRRFGDTQYF
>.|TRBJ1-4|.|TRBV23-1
TGCGCCAGCAGTCAATACTCAGGGTCTATAAGAGGCGAAACTAATGAAAAACTGTTTTTT
CASSQYSGSIRGETNEKLFF